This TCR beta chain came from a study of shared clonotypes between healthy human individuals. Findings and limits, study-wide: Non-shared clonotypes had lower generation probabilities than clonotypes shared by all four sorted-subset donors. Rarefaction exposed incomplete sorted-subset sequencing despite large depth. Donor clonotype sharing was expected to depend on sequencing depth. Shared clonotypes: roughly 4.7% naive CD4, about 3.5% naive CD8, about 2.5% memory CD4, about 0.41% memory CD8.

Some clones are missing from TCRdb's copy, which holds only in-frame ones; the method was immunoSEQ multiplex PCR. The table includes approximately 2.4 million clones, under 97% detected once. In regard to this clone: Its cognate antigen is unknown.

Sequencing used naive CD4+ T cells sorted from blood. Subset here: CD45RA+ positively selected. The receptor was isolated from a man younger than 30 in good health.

DNA for the CDR3: TGTGCCAGCAGTGGGCCGACCGGGACAGGGGGCCCATACGAGCAGTACTTC. As protein: CASSGPTGTGGPYEQYF. The chain has TRBV7-9 and TRBJ2-7; 12 nucleotides match TRBD1. The CDR3 is 17 residues long. Per the germline V gene, CDR1 is SEHNR and CDR2 is FQNEAQ (reference sequence). J gave up 4 bases and V 6 bases, and 13 bases lay outside the gene matches.